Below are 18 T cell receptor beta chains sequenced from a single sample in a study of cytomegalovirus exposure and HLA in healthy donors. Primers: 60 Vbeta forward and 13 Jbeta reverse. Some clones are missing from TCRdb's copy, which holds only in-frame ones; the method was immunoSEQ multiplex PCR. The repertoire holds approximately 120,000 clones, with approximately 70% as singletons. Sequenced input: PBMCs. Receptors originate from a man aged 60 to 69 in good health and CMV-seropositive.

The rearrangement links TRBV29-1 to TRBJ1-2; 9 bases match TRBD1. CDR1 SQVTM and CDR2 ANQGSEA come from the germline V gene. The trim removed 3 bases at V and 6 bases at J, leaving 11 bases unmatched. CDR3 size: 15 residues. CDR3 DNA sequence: TGCAGCGTTGAGGCCTCCACAGGGGGCGCCCATGGCTACACCTTC. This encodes CSVEASTGGAHGYTF.

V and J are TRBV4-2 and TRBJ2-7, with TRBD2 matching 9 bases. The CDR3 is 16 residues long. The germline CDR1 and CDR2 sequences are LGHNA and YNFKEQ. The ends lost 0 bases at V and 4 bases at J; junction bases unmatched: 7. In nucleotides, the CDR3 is TGTGCCAGCAGCCAAGATCTCGAGACTAGCGGTTACGAGCAGTACTTC. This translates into CASSQDLETSGYEQYF.

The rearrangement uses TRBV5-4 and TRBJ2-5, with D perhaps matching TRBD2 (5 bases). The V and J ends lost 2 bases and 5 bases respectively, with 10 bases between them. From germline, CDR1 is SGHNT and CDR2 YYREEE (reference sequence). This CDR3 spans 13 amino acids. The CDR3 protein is CASSFKGGETQYF. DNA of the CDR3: TGTGCCAGCAGCTTCAAGGGCGGGGAGACCCAGTACTTC.

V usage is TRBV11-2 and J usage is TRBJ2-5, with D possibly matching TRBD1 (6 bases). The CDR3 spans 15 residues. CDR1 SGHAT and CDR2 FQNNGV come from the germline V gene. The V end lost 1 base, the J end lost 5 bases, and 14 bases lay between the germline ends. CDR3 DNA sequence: TGTGCCAGCAGCTTAGGACAGGAGGTTTTCGAGACCCAGTACTTC. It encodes CASSLGQEVFETQYF.

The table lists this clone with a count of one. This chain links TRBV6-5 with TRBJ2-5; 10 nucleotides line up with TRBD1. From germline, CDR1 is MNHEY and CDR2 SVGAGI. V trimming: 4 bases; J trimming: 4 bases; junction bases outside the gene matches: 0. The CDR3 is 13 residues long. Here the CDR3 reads CASSWDRGETQYF. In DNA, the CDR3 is TGTGCCAGCAGTTGGGACAGGGGAGAGACCCAGTACTTC.

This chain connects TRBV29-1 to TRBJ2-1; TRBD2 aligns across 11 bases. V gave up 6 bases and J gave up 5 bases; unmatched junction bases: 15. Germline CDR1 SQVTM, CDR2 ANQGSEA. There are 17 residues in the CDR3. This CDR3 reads CSVAPSRTSGRNNEQFF. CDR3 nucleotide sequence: TGCAGCGTGGCCCCCTCTAGGACTAGCGGGCGGAACAATGAGCAGTTCTTC.

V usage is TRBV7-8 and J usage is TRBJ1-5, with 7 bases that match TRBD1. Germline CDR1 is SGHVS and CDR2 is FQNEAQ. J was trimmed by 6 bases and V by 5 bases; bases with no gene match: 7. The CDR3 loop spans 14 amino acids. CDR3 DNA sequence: TGTGCCAGCAGCACGAGGGGGCCTTCTCAGCCCCAGCATTTT. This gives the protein CASSTRGPSQPQHF.

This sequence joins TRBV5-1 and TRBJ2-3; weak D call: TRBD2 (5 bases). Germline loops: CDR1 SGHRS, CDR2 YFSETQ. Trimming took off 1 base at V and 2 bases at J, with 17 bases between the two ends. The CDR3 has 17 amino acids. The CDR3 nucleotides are TGCGCCAGCAGCTTGAGCGGAATGGGCTTTACCACAGATACGCAGTATTTT. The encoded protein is CASSLSGMGFTTDTQYF.

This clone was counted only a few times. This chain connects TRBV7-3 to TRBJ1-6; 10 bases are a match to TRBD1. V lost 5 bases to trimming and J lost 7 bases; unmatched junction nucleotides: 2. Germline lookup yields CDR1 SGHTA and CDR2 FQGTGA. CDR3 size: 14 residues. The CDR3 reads CASSLDRGNSPLHF. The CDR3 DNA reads TGTGCCAGCAGCCTGGACAGGGGGAATTCACCCCTCCACTTT.

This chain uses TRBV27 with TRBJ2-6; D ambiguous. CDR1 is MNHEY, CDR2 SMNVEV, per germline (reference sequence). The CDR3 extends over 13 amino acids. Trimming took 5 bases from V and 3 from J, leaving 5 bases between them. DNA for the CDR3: TGTGCCAGCAGTCGTCTTGGGGCCAACGTCCTGACTTTC. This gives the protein CASSRLGANVLTF.

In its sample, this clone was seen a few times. The CDR3 spells CASDEQVSRKTQYF. CDR3 DNA sequence: TGTGCCAGCGATGAACAGGTTTCTAGGAAGACCCAGTACTTC. The chain uses TRBV2 and TRBJ2-5; D may be TRBD1 (5 bases). The CDR3 loop spans 14 amino acids. Trimming stripped 8 bases from V and 6 bases from J, with 19 bases between. Per the germline V gene, CDR1 is SNHLY and CDR2 is FYNNEI.

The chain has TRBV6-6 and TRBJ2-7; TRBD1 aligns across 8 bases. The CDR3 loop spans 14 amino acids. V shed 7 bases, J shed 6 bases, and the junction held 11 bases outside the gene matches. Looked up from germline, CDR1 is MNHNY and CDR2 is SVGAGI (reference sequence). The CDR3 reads CASTSGTGQAEQYF. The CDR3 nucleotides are TGTGCCAGCACCTCCGGGACAGGCCAAGCCGAGCAGTACTTC.

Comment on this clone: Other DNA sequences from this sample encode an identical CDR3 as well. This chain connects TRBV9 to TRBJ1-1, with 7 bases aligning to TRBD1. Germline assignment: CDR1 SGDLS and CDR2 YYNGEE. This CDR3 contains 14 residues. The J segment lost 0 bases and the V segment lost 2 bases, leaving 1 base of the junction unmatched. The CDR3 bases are TGTGCCAGCAGCGTGACAGGGATGAACACTGAAGCTTTCTTT. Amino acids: CASSVTGMNTEAFF.

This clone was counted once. For the CDR3, the DNA is TGTGCCAGCAGCTTGACATACTACGAGCAGTACTTC. This translates into CASSLTYYEQYF. The V and J genes are TRBV5-6 and TRBJ2-7; D ambiguous. This CDR3 contains 12 residues. Per the germline V gene, CDR1 is SGHDT and CDR2 is YYEEEE. V lost 1 base and J lost 3, with 5 bases in between.

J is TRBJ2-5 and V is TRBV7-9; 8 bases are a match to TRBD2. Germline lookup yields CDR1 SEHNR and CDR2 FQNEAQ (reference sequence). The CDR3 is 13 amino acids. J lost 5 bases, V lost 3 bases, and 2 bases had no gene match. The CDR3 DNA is TGTGCCAGCAGCTTTTCTAGCGGGGAGACCCAGTACTTC. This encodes CASSFSSGETQYF.

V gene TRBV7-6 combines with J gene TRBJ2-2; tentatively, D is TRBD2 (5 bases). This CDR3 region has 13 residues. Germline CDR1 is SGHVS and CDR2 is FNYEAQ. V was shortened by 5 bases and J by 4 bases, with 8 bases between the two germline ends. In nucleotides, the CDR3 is TGTGCCAGCAGCCGGGATCTCACCGGGGAGCTGTTTTTT. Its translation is CASSRDLTGELFF.

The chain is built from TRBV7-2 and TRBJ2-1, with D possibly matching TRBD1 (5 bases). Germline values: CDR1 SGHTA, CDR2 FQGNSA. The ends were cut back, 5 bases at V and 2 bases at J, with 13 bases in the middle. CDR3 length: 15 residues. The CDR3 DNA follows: TGTGCCAGCAGCCCCCCAGGGTTACCCTACAATGAGCAGTTCTTC. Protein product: CASSPPGLPYNEQFF. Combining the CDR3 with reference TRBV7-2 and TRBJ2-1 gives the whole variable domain GAGVSQSPSNKVTEKGKDVELRCDPISGHTALYWYRQSLGQGLEFLIYFQGNSAPDKSGLPSDRFSAERTGGSVSTLTIQRTQQEDSAVYLCASSPPGLPYNEQFFGPGTRLTVL.

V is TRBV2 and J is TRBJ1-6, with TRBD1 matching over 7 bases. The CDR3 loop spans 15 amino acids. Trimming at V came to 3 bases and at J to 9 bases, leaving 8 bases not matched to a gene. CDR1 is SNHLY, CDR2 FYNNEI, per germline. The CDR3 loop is CASSEEGAGGSPLHF. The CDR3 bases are TGTGCCAGCAGTGAGGAGGGGGCGGGAGGTTCACCCCTCCACTTT.